This T cell receptor (beta chain) stems from a study of T cells in Graves' hyperthyroidism and ophthalmopathy. Per the germline V gene, CDR1 is SGHNT and CDR2 is YYREEE (reference sequence). The CDR3 covers 15 residues. The V gene end was trimmed by 4 bases and the J gene end by 6 bases; junction bases not matched to a gene: 6. Ten or more counts support this clonotype. TCR beta CDR3 sequences were amplified from RNA transcripts. With the HTBI primer set, the TCR CDR3 went through a first round of RT-PCR. TCRdb re-derived calls from the multiplex PCR reads in MiXCR, one entry per CDR3 protein. The table shows 700,000 to 950,000 distinct CDR3 sequences, with just over 35% occurring only once. Disease duration under 2 months; hyperthyroidism patients were aged 18 to 65. Uncontrolled infection, other autoimmune disease, pregnancy and lactation each barred patients from inclusion. 10 ml fresh peripheral blood yielded the PBMCs.

The chain recombines TRBV5-4 with TRBJ2-2; TRBD2 matches at 10 bases. The TCR comes from a woman between 40 and 55 years old with Graves' hyperthyroidism. Sequenced sample: blood. The CDR3 sequence: CASSMGTSVAGELFF. The CDR3 bases are TGTGCCAGCAGCATGGGGACTAGCGTGGCCGGGGAGCTGTTTTTT.